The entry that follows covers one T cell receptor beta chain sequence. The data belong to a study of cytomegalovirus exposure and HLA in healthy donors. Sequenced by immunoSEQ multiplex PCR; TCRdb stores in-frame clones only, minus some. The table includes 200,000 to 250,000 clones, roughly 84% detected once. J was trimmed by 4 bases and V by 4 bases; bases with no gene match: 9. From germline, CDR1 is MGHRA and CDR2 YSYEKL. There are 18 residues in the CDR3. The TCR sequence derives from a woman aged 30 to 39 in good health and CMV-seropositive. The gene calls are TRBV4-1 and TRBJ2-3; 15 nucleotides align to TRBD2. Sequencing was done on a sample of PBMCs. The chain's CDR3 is CASSRTSGRASPPDTQYF. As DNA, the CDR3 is TGCGCCAGCAGCCGGACTAGCGGGAGGGCTTCCCCCCCAGATACGCAGTATTTT.